Detailed here is one TCR beta chain. These data are taken from a study of chemoradiotherapy in HPV16-positive cancers. Using immunoSEQ multiplex PCR, the repertoire was profiled, and TCRdb retains in-frame clones only, with some absent. Here the sample spans 20,000 to 25,000 clones, approximately 89% being singletons. V lost 2 bases to trimming and J lost 6 bases, with 17 bases between them. In germline, CDR1 is ENHRY, CDR2 SYGVKD. The CDR3 is 16 residues long. The receptor was derived from a human donor with HPV-associated anogenital cancer. Sequencing used blood, obtained from a patient who underwent chemoradiotherapy. The chain links TRBV10-3 to TRBJ2-1, with D possibly being TRBD1 or TRBD2 (5 bases each). The CDR3 region is CAISEPMGVGSNEQFF. The CDR3 DNA sequence: TGTGCCATCAGTGAGCCGATGGGGGTAGGTAGCAATGAGCAGTTCTTC.